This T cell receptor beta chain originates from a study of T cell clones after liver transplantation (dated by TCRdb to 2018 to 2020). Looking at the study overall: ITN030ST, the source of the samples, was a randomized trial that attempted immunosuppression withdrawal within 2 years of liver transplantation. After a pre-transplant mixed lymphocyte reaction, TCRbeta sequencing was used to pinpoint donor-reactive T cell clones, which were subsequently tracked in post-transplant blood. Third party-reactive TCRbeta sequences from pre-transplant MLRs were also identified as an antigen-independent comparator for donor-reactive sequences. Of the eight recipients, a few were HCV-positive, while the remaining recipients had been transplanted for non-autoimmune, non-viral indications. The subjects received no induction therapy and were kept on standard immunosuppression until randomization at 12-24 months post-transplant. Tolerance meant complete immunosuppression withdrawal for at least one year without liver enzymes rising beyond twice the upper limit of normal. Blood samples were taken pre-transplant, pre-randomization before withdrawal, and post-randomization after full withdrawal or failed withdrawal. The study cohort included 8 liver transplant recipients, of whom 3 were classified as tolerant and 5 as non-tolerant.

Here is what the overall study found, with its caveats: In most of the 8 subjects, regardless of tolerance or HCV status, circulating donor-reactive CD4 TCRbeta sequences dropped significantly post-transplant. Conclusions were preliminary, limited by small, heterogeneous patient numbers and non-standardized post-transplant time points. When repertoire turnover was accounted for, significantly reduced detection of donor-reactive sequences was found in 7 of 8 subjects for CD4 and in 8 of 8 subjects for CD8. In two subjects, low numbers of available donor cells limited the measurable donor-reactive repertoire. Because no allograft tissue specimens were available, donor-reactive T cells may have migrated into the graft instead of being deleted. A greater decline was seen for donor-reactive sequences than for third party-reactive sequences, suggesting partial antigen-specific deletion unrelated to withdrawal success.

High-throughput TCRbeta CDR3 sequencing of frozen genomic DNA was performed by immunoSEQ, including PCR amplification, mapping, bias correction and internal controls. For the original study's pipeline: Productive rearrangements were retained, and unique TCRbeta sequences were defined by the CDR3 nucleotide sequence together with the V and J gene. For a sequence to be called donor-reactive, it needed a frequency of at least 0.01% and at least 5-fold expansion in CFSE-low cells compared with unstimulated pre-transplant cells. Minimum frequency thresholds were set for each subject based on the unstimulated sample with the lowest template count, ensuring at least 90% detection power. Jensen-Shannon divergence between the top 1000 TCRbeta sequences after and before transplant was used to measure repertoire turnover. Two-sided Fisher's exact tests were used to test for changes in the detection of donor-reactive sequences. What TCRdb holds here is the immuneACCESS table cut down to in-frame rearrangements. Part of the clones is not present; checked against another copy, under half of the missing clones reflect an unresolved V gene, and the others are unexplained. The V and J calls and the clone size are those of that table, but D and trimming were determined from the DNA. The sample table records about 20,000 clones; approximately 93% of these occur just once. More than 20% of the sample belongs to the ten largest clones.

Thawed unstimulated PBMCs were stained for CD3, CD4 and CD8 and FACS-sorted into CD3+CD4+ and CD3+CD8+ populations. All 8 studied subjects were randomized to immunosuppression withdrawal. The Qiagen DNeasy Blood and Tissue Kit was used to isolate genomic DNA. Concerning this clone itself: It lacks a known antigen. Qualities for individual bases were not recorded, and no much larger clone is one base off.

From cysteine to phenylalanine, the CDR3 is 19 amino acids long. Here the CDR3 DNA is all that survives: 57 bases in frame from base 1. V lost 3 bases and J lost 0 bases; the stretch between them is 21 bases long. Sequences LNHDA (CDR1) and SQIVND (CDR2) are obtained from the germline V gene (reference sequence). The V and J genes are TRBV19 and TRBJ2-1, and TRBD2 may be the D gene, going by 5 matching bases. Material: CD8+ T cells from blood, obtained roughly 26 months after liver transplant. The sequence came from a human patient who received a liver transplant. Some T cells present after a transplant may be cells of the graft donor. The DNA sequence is TGTGCCAGTAGTATCGTTCTTTCCGTCTCCCGGGGCTCCTACAATGAGCAGTTCTTC. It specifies CASSIVLSVSRGSYNEQFF.